This record covers a single T cell receptor (beta chain). The data originate from a study of T cells in Graves' hyperthyroidism and ophthalmopathy. Authors of the study amplified TCR beta CDR3 regions from RNA transcripts. First-round RT-PCR targeting the TCR CDR3 was performed with the HTBI primer set. Each CDR3 protein gets one entry after TCRdb re-called the multiplex PCR reads with MiXCR. The sample records about 500,000 distinct CDR3 sequences, 13% to 15% being singletons. CDR1 is LNHDA and CDR2 is SQIVND in the germline V gene (reference sequence). CDR3 length: 15 residues. V lost 0 bases, J lost 0 bases, and 6 bases lay in between.

V usage is TRBV19 and J usage is TRBJ1-3, with D hard to call. Sample: blood. The TCR originated in a woman aged 18-30 years with Graves' hyperthyroidism. The CDR3 sequence is CASSIDNRSGNTIYF. The DNA for the CDR3 is TGTGCCAGTAGTATAGATAACCGCTCTGGAAACACCATATATTTT.